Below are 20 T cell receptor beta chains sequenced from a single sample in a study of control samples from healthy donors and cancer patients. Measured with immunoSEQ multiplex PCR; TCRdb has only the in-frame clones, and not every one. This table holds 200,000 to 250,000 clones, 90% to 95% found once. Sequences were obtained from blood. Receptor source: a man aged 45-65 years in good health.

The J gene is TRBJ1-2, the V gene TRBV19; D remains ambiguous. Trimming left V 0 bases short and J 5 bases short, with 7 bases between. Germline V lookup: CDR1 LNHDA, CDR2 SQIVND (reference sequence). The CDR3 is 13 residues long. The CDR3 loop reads CASSIEGGYGYTF. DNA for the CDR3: TGTGCCAGTAGTATAGAGGGCGGTTATGGCTACACCTTC.

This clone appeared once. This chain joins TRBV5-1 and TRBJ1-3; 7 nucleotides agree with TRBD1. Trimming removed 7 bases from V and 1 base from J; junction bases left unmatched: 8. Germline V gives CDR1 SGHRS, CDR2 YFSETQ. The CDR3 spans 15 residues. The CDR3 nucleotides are TGCGCCAGCTCCACAGGGGCACCATCTGGAAACACCATATATTTT. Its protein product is CASSTGAPSGNTIYF.

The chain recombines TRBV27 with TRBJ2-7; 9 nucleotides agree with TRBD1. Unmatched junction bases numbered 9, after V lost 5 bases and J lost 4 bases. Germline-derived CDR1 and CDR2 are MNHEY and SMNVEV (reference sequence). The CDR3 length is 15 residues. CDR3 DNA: TGTGCCAGCAGTCTCTCAAGGGGGACAGGGTACGAGCAGTACGTC. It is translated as CASSLSRGTGYEQYV.

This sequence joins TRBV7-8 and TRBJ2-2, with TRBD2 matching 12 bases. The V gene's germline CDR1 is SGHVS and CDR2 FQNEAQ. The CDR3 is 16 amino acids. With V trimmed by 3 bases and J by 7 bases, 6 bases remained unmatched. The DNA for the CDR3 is TGTGCCAGCAGCTTTCGGACTAGCGGGGAAGGCGGGGAGCTGTTTTTT. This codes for CASSFRTSGEGGELFF.

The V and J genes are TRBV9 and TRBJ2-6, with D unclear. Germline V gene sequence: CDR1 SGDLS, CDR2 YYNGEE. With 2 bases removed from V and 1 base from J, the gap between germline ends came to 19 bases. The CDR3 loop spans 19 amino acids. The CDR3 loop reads CASSVSNWGTASGANVLTF. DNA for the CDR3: TGTGCCAGCAGCGTCTCCAATTGGGGAACCGCGTCTGGGGCCAACGTCCTGACTTTC.

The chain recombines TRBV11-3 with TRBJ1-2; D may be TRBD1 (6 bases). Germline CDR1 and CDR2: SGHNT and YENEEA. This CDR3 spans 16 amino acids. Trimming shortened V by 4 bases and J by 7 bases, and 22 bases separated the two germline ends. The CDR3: CASSSRGTPAGFGYTF. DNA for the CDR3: TGTGCCAGCAGCTCCCGAGGGACACCCGCGGGTTTTGGCTACACCTTC.

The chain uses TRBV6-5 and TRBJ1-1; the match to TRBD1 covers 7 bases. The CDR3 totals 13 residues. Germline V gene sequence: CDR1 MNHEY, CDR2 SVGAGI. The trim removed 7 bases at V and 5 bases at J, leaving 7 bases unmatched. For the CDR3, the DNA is TGTGCCAGCAAGGGAACAGGGGTTACTGAAGCTTTCTTT. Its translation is CASKGTGVTEAFF.

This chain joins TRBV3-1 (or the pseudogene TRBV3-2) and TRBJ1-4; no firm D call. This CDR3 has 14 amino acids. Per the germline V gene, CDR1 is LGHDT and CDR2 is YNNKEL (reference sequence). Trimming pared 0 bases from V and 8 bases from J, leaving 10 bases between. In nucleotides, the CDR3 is TGTGCCAGCAGCCAAGATATTAATCGAGAAAAACTGTTTTTT. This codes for CASSQDINREKLFF.

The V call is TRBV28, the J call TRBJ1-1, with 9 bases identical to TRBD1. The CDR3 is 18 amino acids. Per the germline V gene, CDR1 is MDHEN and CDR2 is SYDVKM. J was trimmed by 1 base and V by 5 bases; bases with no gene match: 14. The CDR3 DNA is TGTGCCAGCAGTCGTCCTGGGACAGGGACATCGGCGAACACTGAAGCTTTCTTT. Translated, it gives CASSRPGTGTSANTEAFF.

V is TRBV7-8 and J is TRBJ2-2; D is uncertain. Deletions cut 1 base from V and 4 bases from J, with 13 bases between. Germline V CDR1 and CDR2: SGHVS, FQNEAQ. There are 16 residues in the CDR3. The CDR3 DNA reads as TGTGCCAGCAGCTTAGAGAGGTTCCGTGTCACCGGGGAGCTGTTTTTT. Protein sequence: CASSLERFRVTGELFF.

The CDR3 DNA sequence: TGTGCCAGCAGTAGGAAACTAGCGGAGGGTTCCTACGAGCAGTACTTC. Its protein product is CASSRKLAEGSYEQYF. The chain carries TRBV5-5 and TRBJ2-7; 8 bases are a match to TRBD2. V was pared by 5 bases and J by 1 base, with 11 bases of the junction left unmatched. Germline loops: CDR1 SGHKS, CDR2 YYEKEE (reference sequence). CDR3 length: 16 amino acids.

The CDR3: CASSDRQGSRGYTF. CDR3 nucleotide sequence: TGTGCCAGCAGCGACCGACAGGGGTCGCGCGGCTACACCTTC. The rearrangement links TRBV21-1 to TRBJ1-2; TRBD1, the D gene given by the table, was not confirmed from the DNA. TRBV21-1 is annotated as a pseudogene. The CDR3 contains 14 residues.

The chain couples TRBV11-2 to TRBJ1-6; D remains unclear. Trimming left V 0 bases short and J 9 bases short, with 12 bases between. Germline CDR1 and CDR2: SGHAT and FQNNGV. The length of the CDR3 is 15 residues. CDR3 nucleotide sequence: TGTGCCAGCAGCTTAGACCGGTCCTCTAGTTCACCCCTCCACTTT. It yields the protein CASSLDRSSSSPLHF.

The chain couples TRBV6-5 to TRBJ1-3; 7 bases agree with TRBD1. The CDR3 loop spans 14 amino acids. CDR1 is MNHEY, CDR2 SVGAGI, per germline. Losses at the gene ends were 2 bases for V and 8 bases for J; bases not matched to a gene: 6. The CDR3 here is CASSYQTGMYTIYF. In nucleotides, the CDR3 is TGTGCCAGCAGTTACCAGACAGGGATGTACACCATATATTTT.

The CDR3 region has the DNA TGTGCCAGCAGTTGGAACTATGGCTACACCTTC. Its protein product is CASSWNYGYTF. V is TRBV12-3 or TRBV12-4 and J is TRBJ1-2; D not certain. V was shortened by 4 bases and J by 2 bases, with 2 bases between the two germline ends. This CDR3 contains 11 residues.

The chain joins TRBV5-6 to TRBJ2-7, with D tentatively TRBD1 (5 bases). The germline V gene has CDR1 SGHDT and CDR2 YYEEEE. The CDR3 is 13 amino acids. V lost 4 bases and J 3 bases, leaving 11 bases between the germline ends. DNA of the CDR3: TGTGCCAGCAGCCCTGGGGCTTACTACGAGCAGTACGTC. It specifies CASSPGAYYEQYV.

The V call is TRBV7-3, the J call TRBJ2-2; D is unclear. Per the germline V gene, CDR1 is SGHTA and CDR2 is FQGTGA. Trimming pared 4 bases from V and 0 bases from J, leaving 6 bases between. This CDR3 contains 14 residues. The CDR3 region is CASSSTPNTGELFF. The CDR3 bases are TGTGCCAGCAGCTCCACTCCGAACACCGGGGAGCTGTTTTTT.

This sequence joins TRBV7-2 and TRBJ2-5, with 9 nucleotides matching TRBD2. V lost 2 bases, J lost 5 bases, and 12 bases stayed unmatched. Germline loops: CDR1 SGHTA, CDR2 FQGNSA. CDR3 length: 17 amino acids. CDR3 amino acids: CASSLSQRGAGRETQYF. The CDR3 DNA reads TGTGCCAGCAGCTTATCTCAGCGGGGGGCCGGTCGGGAGACCCAGTACTTC.

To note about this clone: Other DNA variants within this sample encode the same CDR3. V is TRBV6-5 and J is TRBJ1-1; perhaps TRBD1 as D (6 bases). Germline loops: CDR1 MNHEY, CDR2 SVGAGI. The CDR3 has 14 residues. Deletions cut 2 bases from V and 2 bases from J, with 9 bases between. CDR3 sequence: CASSYRDTNTEAFF. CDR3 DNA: TGTGCCAGCAGTTACAGGGACACAAACACTGAAGCTTTCTTT.

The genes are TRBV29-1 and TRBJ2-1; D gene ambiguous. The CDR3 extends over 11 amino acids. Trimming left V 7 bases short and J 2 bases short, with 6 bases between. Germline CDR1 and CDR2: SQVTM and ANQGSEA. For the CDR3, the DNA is TGCAGCGGCACGGCCTACAATGAGCAGTTCTTC. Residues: CSGTAYNEQFF.